These 11 T cell receptor beta chains were all obtained from the same sample, sequenced in a study of T cell repertoires in cytomegalovirus infection. TCRdb re-analysed the reads in MiXCR, keeping a single row per CDR3 protein. Among about 300,000 distinct CDR3 sequences listed, 9.6% were seen once. Sequenced: PBMCs. The receptors here all came from a human donor in good health (CMV status not recorded). Some clones in this sample may be carry-over from other donors' samples.

This clonotype was seen ten or more times. The chain joins TRBV7-9 to TRBJ1-2, with TRBD1 matching 9 bases. CDR1 is SEHNR and CDR2 is FQNEAQ in the germline V gene (reference sequence). CDR3 length: 15 amino acids. Losses at the gene ends were 1 base for V and 4 bases for J; bases not matched to a gene: 4. The CDR3 sequence is CASSLDRGRVYGYTF. CDR3 DNA sequence: TGTGCCAGCAGCTTAGACAGGGGGCGCGTCTATGGCTACACCTTC.

This clonotype was recorded many times. The V gene is TRBV28, the J gene TRBJ1-1, with 9 bases lining up with TRBD1. Per the germline V gene, CDR1 is MDHEN and CDR2 is SYDVKM. The CDR3 is 16 amino acids. The V and J ends lost 6 bases and 8 bases, in that order; junction bases with no gene match: 16. DNA for the CDR3: TGTGCCAGCAGCAGCCCTCCGGGACAGGGACGTAAGGAAGCTTTCTTT. The encoded protein is CASSSPPGQGRKEAFF.

This clonotype occurred many times. The gene calls are TRBV6-5 and TRBJ1-1, with no clear D. Germline values: CDR1 MNHEY, CDR2 SVGAGI. V shed 5 bases and J shed 7 bases, with 14 bases lying between them. This CDR3 is 13 amino acids long. The CDR3 bases are TGTGCCAGCAGTCTGGGCCGGCCGGGTGAAGCTTTCTTT. This translates into CASSLGRPGEAFF.

This clonotype was seen many times. The chain recombines TRBV20-1 with TRBJ2-2; 8 bases map to TRBD2. The CDR3 has 14 amino acids. Trimming removed 6 bases from V and 5 bases from J; junction bases left unmatched: 8. The V gene's germline CDR1 is DFQATT and CDR2 SNEGSKA (reference sequence). In nucleotides, the CDR3 is TGCAGTGCGCAGCGGGGGAAGCAGACCGGGGAGCTGTTTTTT. This encodes CSAQRGKQTGELFF.

The sample holds many counts of this clonotype. V is TRBV7-6 and J is TRBJ2-2; D is possibly TRBD2 (5 bases). The germline V and J ends were trimmed by 5 bases and 2 bases, with 12 bases remaining between them. The CDR3 extends over 15 amino acids. The V gene's germline CDR1 is SGHVS and CDR2 FNYEAQ. CDR3 coding DNA: TGTGCCAGCAGCCCGGGGTCTTACAACACCGGGGAGCTGTTTTTT. Amino acids: CASSPGSYNTGELFF. The whole variable domain, remainder taken from reference TRBV7-6 and TRBJ2-2, is GAGVSQSPRYKVTKRGQDVALRCDPISGHVSLYWYRQALGQGPEFLTYFNYEAQQDKSGLPNDRFSAERPEGSISTLTIQRTEQRDSAMYRCASSPGSYNTGELFFGEGSRLTVL.

The chain joins TRBV6-2 or TRBV6-3 to TRBJ1-5, with D perhaps matching TRBD1 (5 bases). The CDR3 is 14 amino acids. The V end was cut by 2 bases, the J end by 9 bases, with 14 bases between. Germline CDR1 is MNHEY and CDR2 is SVGEGT. The CDR3 spells CASSYVPKQVPQHF. The CDR3 coding sequence is TGTGCCAGCAGTTACGTACCTAAACAGGTGCCCCAGCATTTT.

Many counts were recorded for this clonotype. V gene TRBV7-8 combines with J gene TRBJ2-5; 10 bases agree with TRBD1. The CDR3 is made up of 15 amino acids. CDR1 is SGHVS, CDR2 FQNEAQ, per germline. J was trimmed by 5 bases and V by 2 bases; bases with no gene match: 5. The CDR3: CASSLHGQGEETQYF. For the CDR3, the DNA is TGTGCCAGCAGCTTACACGGACAGGGGGAGGAGACCCAGTACTTC. The whole variable domain, filled in from reference TRBV7-8 and TRBJ2-5, reads GAGVSQSPRYKVAKRGQDVALRCDPISGHVSLFWYQQALGQGPEFLTYFQNEAQLDKSGLPSDRFFAERPEGSVSTLKIQRTQQEDSAVYLCASSLHGQGEETQYFGPGTRLLVL.

This clonotype was picked up a small number of times. The rearrangement links TRBV10-2 to TRBJ2-1; tentative D call: TRBD1 (6 bases). Germline V CDR1 and CDR2: WSHSY, SAAADI. CDR3 size: 14 residues. V was trimmed by 8 bases and J by 7 bases, leaving 18 bases between them. The CDR3 reads CASEGTTSGNEQFF. The DNA of the CDR3 is TGCGCCAGCGAGGGGACAACGTCGGGGAATGAGCAGTTCTTC.

Comments on this clonotype: A read error may produce the germline difference seen at one junction end. The chain combines TRBV6-6 with TRBJ2-2; a possible D gene is TRBD1 (7 bases). CDR1 and CDR2 (germline): MNHNY, SVGAGI (reference sequence). The CDR3 covers 18 residues. The CDR3 reads CVSSYGRVGRGDTGELFF. CDR3 sequence (DNA): TGTGTCAGCAGTTACGGGAGAGTGGGCAGGGGGGACACCGGGGAGCTGTTTTTT.

The J gene is TRBJ1-6, the V gene TRBV13; TRBD1 might be the D (6 bases). Germline V CDR1 and CDR2: PRHDT, FYEKMQ (reference sequence). CDR3 length equals 13 residues. V lost 0 bases and J lost 13, with 10 bases in between. The CDR3 is CASSLGAQGPLHF. CDR3 DNA sequence: TGTGCCAGCAGCTTAGGCGCCCAGGGGCCCCTCCACTTT.

This clonotype was recorded a few times. V and J are TRBV5-5 and TRBJ2-3; 10 positions agree with TRBD1. The CDR3 sequence is 16 residues long. CDR1 SGHKS and CDR2 YYEKEE come from the germline V gene (reference sequence). V lost 1 base to trimming and J lost 3 bases; unmatched junction nucleotides: 5. The CDR3 DNA sequence: TGTGCCAGCAGCTTGCGACAGGGGGCAGGAACAGATACGCAGTATTTT. Protein sequence: CASSLRQGAGTDTQYF.